This T cell receptor beta chain was recovered during a study of CD8 T cells in ankylosing spondylitis. General study findings and limits: Peripheral blood held disease-linked clones only at relatively low frequency, and these were CD8+. The authors reported significant enrichment of disease-linked clones in matched ankylosing spondylitis synovial fluid. Some of these motif variants have turned up before, in reports on reactive arthritis synovial fluid and blood.

As the method for making TCR beta libraries, quantitative 5'-RACE with molecular barcodes was used. From the 5' RACE reads, TCRdb called clonotypes with MiXCR, one entry per CDR3 protein. In the table there are approximately 150,000 distinct CDR3 sequences, 30% to 40% of which are singletons. Points on this clonotype: Its antigen remains unidentified.

Germline loops: CDR1 SGHVS, CDR2 FQNEAQ. V was cut by 6 bases and J by 5 bases, with 8 bases left in between. CDR3 length: 11 amino acids. The sequencing sample was made of synovial fluid, either unsorted or a sorted T cell fraction (not recorded which). The receptor was isolated from a male donor with ankylosing spondylitis. The chain has TRBV7-8 and TRBJ2-7, with a possible D match to TRBD1 (6 bases). Written as DNA, the CDR3 is TGTGCCAGCAGGTACAGGGACGAGCAGTACTTC. Its protein is CASRYRDEQYF.